This T cell receptor beta chain appears in the sequencing data of a study of blood T cells in healthy people across ages. Study-wide background: There was about one barcoded beta molecule captured by template switching per two T cells. General study findings and limits: Older age went with lower TCR beta diversity per million T cells, in a roughly linear way. There were more naive CD4+ cells and higher diversity in long-lived donors than in aged donors.

A note on this clonotype: Antigen specificity is unknown.

For the second PCR, which ran for about 7 to 11 cycles, a sample-barcoded 5' primer and a J-beta primer mix were used. MiXCR, applied by TCRdb to the 5' RACE reads, yields one record per CDR3 protein. Among around 800,000 distinct CDR3 sequences listed, about half were seen once. Per sample, a minimum of 6.5 million PBMCs were isolated. The trim removed 4 bases at V and 1 base at J, leaving 7 bases unmatched. The CDR3 extends over 16 amino acids. The V gene's germline CDR1 is SGHTA and CDR2 FQGNSA. Sequenced input: blood. This receptor was identified in an elderly man in good health. The J gene is TRBJ2-3, the V gene TRBV7-2; 8 bases match TRBD2. In DNA, the CDR3 is TGTGCCAGCAGCTCTTACAGCGGGAGCGGCACAGATACGCAGTATTTT. Protein sequence: CASSSYSGSGTDTQYF.